Listed here are 24 T cell receptor beta chains from one sample, sequenced in a study of blood T cells in healthy people across ages. Combining a sample-barcoded 5' primer with a J-beta primer mix, a second PCR ran for about 7 to 11 cycles. MiXCR, run by TCRdb on the 5' RACE reads, gives a single entry per CDR3 protein. The sample shows about 1.7 million distinct CDR3 sequences, approximately 30% of them seen only once. Specimen: blood. The receptors originated from a woman in her twenties or thirties in good health.

V gene TRBV2 combines with J gene TRBJ2-3, with unresolved D. The CDR3 consists of 15 residues. Germline lookup yields CDR1 SNHLY and CDR2 FYNNEI. Trimming stripped 7 bases from V and 0 bases from J, with 14 bases between. CDR3 in DNA: TGTGCCAGCACCAAAGAGTGGCTTAGCACAGATACGCAGTATTTT. It translates to CASTKEWLSTDTQYF. The full variable domain, completed using reference TRBV2 and TRBJ2-3, is EPEVTQTPSHQVTQMGQEVILRCVPISNHLYFYWYRQILGQKVEFLVSFYNNEISEKSEIFDDQFSVERPDGSNFTLKIRSTKLEDSAMYFCASTKEWLSTDTQYFGPGTRLTVL.

This clonotype turned up a few times. The V call is TRBV20-1, the J call TRBJ1-2, with D possibly TRBD1 on 5 matching bases. The V gene lost 5 bases and the J gene lost 3 bases, with 16 bases spanning the gap. The CDR3 totals 14 residues. CDR1 DFQATT and CDR2 SNEGSKA come from the germline V gene (reference sequence). The CDR3 region has the DNA TGCAGTGCTCTAGGGCAGGGCGAGGACTATGGCTACACCTTC. It yields the protein CSALGQGEDYGYTF.

The rearrangement joins TRBV27 to TRBJ2-1; possibly TRBD1 or TRBD2 for D (5 bases each). The germline V gene encodes CDR1 MNHEY and CDR2 SMNVEV (reference sequence). V was shortened by 3 bases and J by 11 bases, with 11 bases between the two germline ends. There are 12 residues in the CDR3. The CDR3 DNA sequence: TGTGCCAGCAGTTTGTTGGGGGACCAGCAGTTCTTC. Amino acid sequence: CASSLLGDQQFF.

The chain joins TRBV5-1 to TRBJ2-3; D gene uncertain. The CDR3 contains 14 residues. V was shortened by 1 base and J by 2 bases, with 8 bases between the two germline ends. Germline V CDR1 and CDR2: SGHRS, YFSETQ. DNA for the CDR3: TGCGCCAGCAGCTTGTCATCCTACACAGATACGCAGTATTTT. Translated, it gives CASSLSSYTDTQYF.

Concerning this clonotype itself: Possible read error: a much larger clone is one base away. The rearrangement uses TRBV7-9 and TRBJ2-4; 8 bases map to TRBD2. The germline CDR1 and CDR2 sequences are SEHNR and FQNEAQ (reference sequence). The CDR3 contains 16 residues. CDR3 protein: CASSPRTGGAKNIHYF. CDR3 DNA sequence: TGTGCCAGCAGCCCTAGGACGGGGGGGGCCAAAAACATTCACTACTTC.

Details on this clonotype: The junction departs from germline at one end; a sequencing error may be responsible. This chain joins TRBV29-1 and TRBJ2-6, with 8 bases lining up with TRBD1. From germline, CDR1 is SQVTM and CDR2 ANQGSEA. The CDR3 spans 14 residues. The CDR3: CSVGGQAGANVRTF. CDR3 DNA: TGCAGCGTTGGGGGACAGGCTGGGGCCAACGTCCGGACTTTC.

This chain uses TRBV29-1 with TRBJ2-3, with D possibly called TRBD1 or TRBD2 (5 bases each). This CDR3 comprises 14 residues. The V gene lost 5 bases and the J gene lost 6 bases, with 18 bases spanning the gap. CDR1 and CDR2 (germline): SQVTM, ANQGSEA. The CDR3 spells CSVRGDVPLDTQYF. CDR3 DNA: TGCAGCGTTAGAGGGGATGTACCCCTTGATACGCAGTATTTT.

This chain joins TRBV6-5 and TRBJ1-5, with D maybe TRBD1 (5 bases). From germline, CDR1 is MNHEY and CDR2 SVGAGI. The CDR3 runs 15 residues. V lost 2 bases, J lost 7 bases, and 15 bases lay in between. The CDR3 coding sequence is TGTGCCAGCAGTTACAGGAGCTCGGCAGGGCAGCCCCAGCATTTT. Encoded protein: CASSYRSSAGQPQHF.

This clonotype was recorded a few times. J is TRBJ2-3 and V is TRBV20-1, with D perhaps TRBD1 (6 bases). V was clipped by 3 bases and J by 0 bases, with 10 bases between them. The CDR3 extends over 14 amino acids. Germline V gene sequence: CDR1 DFQATT, CDR2 SNEGSKA (reference sequence). The CDR3 DNA sequence: TGCAGTGCTAGCGGGACACCTAGCACAGATACGCAGTATTTT. Translated: CSASGTPSTDTQYF.

This clonotype has more than one count but fewer than ten. J is TRBJ1-2 and V is TRBV20-1, with D maybe TRBD1 (5 bases). The CDR3 is 10 residues long. Germline values: CDR1 DFQATT, CDR2 SNEGSKA (reference sequence). Trimming left V 3 bases short and J 13 bases short, with 12 bases between. This CDR3 is CSARGSGATF. The CDR3 DNA sequence: TGCAGTGCTAGGGGGTCCGGGGCCACCTTC.

The chain uses TRBV20-1 and TRBJ2-7; D might be TRBD1 or TRBD2, each matching 5 bases. CDR1 DFQATT and CDR2 SNEGSKA come from the germline V gene (reference sequence). The CDR3 runs 12 residues. The ends were cut back, 6 bases at V and 3 bases at J, with 12 bases in the middle. Here the CDR3 reads CSARQRLYEQYF. The CDR3 nucleotides are TGCAGTGCGAGACAGCGGCTCTACGAGCAGTACTTC.

Comment on this clonotype: A read error may produce the germline difference seen at one junction end. V gene TRBV29-1 combines with J gene TRBJ2-5, with 11 bases aligning to TRBD2. The length of the CDR3 is 17 residues. Germline V CDR1 and CDR2: SQVTM, ANQGSEA. In nucleotides, the CDR3 is TGCAGCGTCGAAGATCAGGCTAGCGGGAGGACCTGGGAGACCCAGTACTTC. It yields the protein CSVEDQASGRTWETQYF.

The sample holds a few counts of this clonotype. This may arise from a read error, as a much more abundant clone is one base away. The chain carries TRBV7-9 and TRBJ2-6; D is tentatively TRBD1 or TRBD2 (5 bases each). CDR1 SEHNR and CDR2 FQNEAQ come from the germline V gene (reference sequence). V lost 7 bases to trimming and J lost 4 bases, with 14 bases between them. The CDR3 length is 15 residues. The DNA of the CDR3 is TGTGCCAGCACCAAGAGGGGTTCCGGGGCCAACGTCCTGACTTTC. Translated: CASTKRGSGANVLTF.

On this clonotype: This could be a read error, since a much larger clone is one nucleotide away. The chain is built from TRBV29-1 and TRBJ2-1, with 7 bases that match TRBD2. V shed 6 bases and J 6 bases; nucleotides not matched to a gene: 8. The CDR3 consists of 13 residues. Germline CDR1 reads SQVTM; CDR2 reads ANQGSEA. CDR3: CSVRTGGSNEQFF. Written as DNA, the CDR3 is TGCAGCGTCAGGACGGGCGGGAGCAATGAGCAGTTCTTC.

The DNA for the CDR3 is TGTGCCAGCATCCCGGGACTAGCGATAACAGATACGCAGTATTTT. Translation gives CASIPGLAITDTQYF. The chain joins TRBV7-2 to TRBJ2-3; 10 positions agree with TRBD2. Per germline, CDR1 SGHTA and CDR2 FQGNSA. With 7 bases clipped from V and 3 bases from J, the junction kept 7 bases outside the gene matches. CDR3 length: 15 residues.

This clonotype was detected ten times or more. V gene TRBV7-2 combines with J gene TRBJ2-7; D not resolved. Germline lookup yields CDR1 SGHTA and CDR2 FQGNSA. Trimming stripped 3 bases from V and 2 bases from J, with 11 bases between. The CDR3 is made up of 14 amino acids. The CDR3 spells CASSFGRQTYEQYF. The CDR3 bases are TGTGCCAGCAGCTTCGGACGGCAGACCTACGAGCAGTACTTC.

The CDR3 region has the DNA TGTGCCAGCAGTTACGATCTTTCTCAGCCCCAGCATTTT. Amino acids: CASSYDLSQPQHF. The gene calls are TRBV6-6 and TRBJ1-5, with D uncertain. The V gene's germline CDR1 is MNHNY and CDR2 SVGAGI (reference sequence). V was pared by 2 bases and J by 6 bases, with 8 bases between. The CDR3 spans 13 residues.

This clonotype was detected ten times or more. The gene calls are TRBV11-2 and TRBJ2-3; D gene unclear. CDR1 is SGHAT and CDR2 is FQNNGV in the germline V gene. The CDR3 contains 14 residues. The V and J ends lost 6 bases and 0 bases respectively, with 10 bases between them. CDR3 residues: CASSYGSSTDTQYF. The CDR3 DNA follows: TGTGCCAGCAGTTACGGTTCTAGCACAGATACGCAGTATTTT. Full variable domain (missing parts from reference TRBV11-2 and TRBJ2-3): EAGVAQSPRYKIIEKRQSVAFWCNPISGHATLYWYQQILGQGPKLLIQFQNNGVVDDSQLPKDRFSAERLKGVDSTLKIQPAKLEDSAVYLCASSYGSSTDTQYFGPGTRLTVL.

The chain is built from TRBV3-1 and TRBJ1-1; unclear D gene. Germline CDR1 LGHDT, CDR2 YNNKEL (reference sequence). Trimming pared 5 bases from V and 1 base from J, leaving 11 bases between. This CDR3 comprises 14 residues. The CDR3 loop reads CASSGRDRNTEAFF. DNA of the CDR3: TGTGCCAGCAGCGGCCGTGATCGGAACACTGAAGCTTTCTTT.

The chain recombines TRBV12-3 or TRBV12-4 with TRBJ2-5; 8 nucleotides agree with TRBD1. This CDR3 region has 15 residues. V lost 3 bases to trimming and J lost 2 bases; unmatched junction nucleotides: 5. This CDR3 reads CASSFYRGFQETQYF. For the CDR3, the DNA is TGTGCCAGCAGTTTTTACAGGGGGTTTCAAGAGACCCAGTACTTC.

The CDR3 spells CASRGTGEHYGYTF. The DNA for the CDR3 is TGTGCCAGCAGGGGGACAGGGGAACACTATGGCTACACCTTC. This sequence joins TRBV12-3 or TRBV12-4 and TRBJ1-2; 10 bases align to TRBD1. The CDR3 spans 14 residues. J lost 3 bases, V lost 6 bases, and 4 bases had no gene match.

This clonotype showed up many times. V gene TRBV24-1 combines with J gene TRBJ2-5; 10 bases agree with TRBD2. The CDR3 has 15 residues. The germline gives CDR1 KGHDR, CDR2 SFDVKD. V dropped 3 bases and J dropped 3; count of bases not matched to a gene: 3. CDR3 DNA sequence: TGTGCCACCAGTGATCCTCTAGCGGGGGAAGAGACCCAGTACTTC. This codes for CATSDPLAGEETQYF.

The chain carries TRBV4-2 and TRBJ2-1, with 11 bases identical to TRBD2. V dropped 0 bases and J dropped 2; count of bases not matched to a gene: 6. Germline-derived CDR1 and CDR2 are LGHNA and YNFKEQ. The CDR3 covers 18 residues. CDR3 residues: CASSQEHSGGAAYNEQFF. CDR3 coding DNA: TGTGCCAGCAGCCAAGAGCATAGCGGGGGGGCCGCCTACAATGAGCAGTTCTTC.

The V call is TRBV7-2, the J call TRBJ2-1, with TRBD2 matching over 11 bases. Germline V lookup: CDR1 SGHTA, CDR2 FQGNSA. The CDR3 is 16 amino acids. The V gene end was trimmed by 2 bases and the J gene end by 6 bases; junction bases not matched to a gene: 6. CDR3 loop: CASSLYSSGGINEQFF. The DNA of the CDR3 is TGTGCCAGCAGCTTATATTCTAGCGGGGGGATCAATGAGCAGTTCTTC.